The clone carrying this TCR beta chain was seen just once. Its antigen remains unidentified. Assay used: immunoSEQ multiplex PCR; TCRdb lists only in-frame clones, some missing. The sample records some 81,000 clones, about 85% being singletons. This sample was included in a study of cytotoxic CD8 clonotypes in ibrutinib-treated CLL. The CDR3 has 13 residues. V lost 10 bases and J lost 1; bases outside the gene matches: 6. Germline values: CDR1 ENHRY, CDR2 SYGVKD. Points from the study as a whole: Having risen at ibrutinib response, clonality had fallen back toward baseline by progression. Baseline clonality, above age-matched healthy donor levels, tracked circulating CD8+ T-cell counts.

The sample consisted of PBMCs, taken after 12 months of ibrutinib treatment. The chain employs TRBV10-3 and TRBJ2-5; 7 bases map to TRBD1. This TCR was recovered from a human donor with chronic lymphocytic leukemia. The CDR3 reads CATGTDPQETQYF. For the CDR3, the DNA is TGTGCCACCGGGACAGACCCCCAAGAGACCCAGTACTTC.